The clone carrying this T cell receptor (beta chain) was counted only a few times. These data come from a study of blood T cell repertoires in COVID-19. Study details: Samples of COVID-19 (acute and convalescent) were obtained from the United States, Italy and Spain. In each case, the material was cDNA or gDNA derived from T cells, B-cell-depleted T cells, or PBMCs.

The CDR3 consists of 11 residues. V shed 8 bases and J shed 9 bases, with 11 bases lying between them. TCRdb's table, derived via immunoSEQ multiplex PCR, lists solely in-frame clones and lacks some. The data show about 170,000 clones, roughly 85% seen once. The rearrangement joins TRBV12-3 or TRBV12-4 to TRBJ1-5; D remains ambiguous. The clonotype comes from a woman at least 80 years old with acute or convalescent COVID-19. Sequenced input: peripheral blood. CDR3 sequence: CASGVVGPQHF. The DNA of the CDR3 is TGTGCCAGCGGTGTTGTCGGGCCCCAGCATTTT.